This entry lists 8 T cell receptor beta chains sequenced from one sample in a study of blood T cell repertoires in COVID-19. Repertoires were generated with immunoSEQ multiplex PCR, while TCRdb's copy carries only in-frame clones and drops some. The table records 30,000 to 35,000 clones, roughly 90% of them present only once. Sequencing was carried out using peripheral blood. These receptors came from a man between 60 and 75 years old with COVID-19, enrolled during active disease.

This sequence joins TRBV19 and TRBJ1-2, with D hard to call. Trimming took 3 bases from V and 7 from J, leaving 6 bases between them. This CDR3 region has 11 residues. Per germline, CDR1 LNHDA and CDR2 SQIVND (reference sequence). The CDR3 sequence is CASSISGGYTF. As DNA, the CDR3 is TGTGCCAGTAGTATTTCCGGTGGCTACACCTTC.

The gene calls are TRBV10-3 and TRBJ1-5, with a weak D call TRBD1 (5 bases). CDR3 length equals 16 residues. Germline lookup yields CDR1 ENHRY and CDR2 SYGVKD. Trimming shortened V by 3 bases and J by 7 bases, and 19 bases separated the two germline ends. The CDR3 region is CAISERLSGDGQPQHF. CDR3 DNA sequence: TGTGCCATCAGTGAAAGGCTTTCGGGGGACGGGCAGCCCCAGCATTTT.

The rearrangement uses TRBV6-5 and TRBJ1-5, with 7 bases aligning to TRBD1. Germline trimming cut 6 bases from V and 4 bases from J; bases unmatched to any gene: 0. In germline, CDR1 is MNHEY, CDR2 SVGAGI. This CDR3 spans 12 amino acids. CDR3 region: CASRQGNQPQHF. For the CDR3, the DNA is TGTGCCAGCAGACAGGGGAATCAGCCCCAGCATTTT.

The genes are TRBV6-5 and TRBJ2-1; perhaps TRBD2 as D (6 bases). Germline loops: CDR1 MNHEY, CDR2 SVGAGI. The CDR3 runs 12 residues. Trimming stripped 6 bases from V and 5 bases from J, with 8 bases between. The CDR3 sequence: CASRVADNEQFF. As DNA, the CDR3 is TGTGCCAGCAGAGTAGCGGACAATGAGCAGTTCTTC.

This chain links TRBV10-2 with TRBJ1-1; D is possibly TRBD1 (6 bases). The CDR3 runs to 13 residues. CDR1 and CDR2 (germline): WSHSY, SAAADI. V shed 7 bases and J shed 1 base, with 10 bases lying between them. The CDR3 DNA reads TGCGCCAGCACCGGACAGACGAACACTGAAGCTTTCTTT. Its translation: CASTGQTNTEAFF.

The chain uses TRBV7-9 and TRBJ1-4; the D is unclear. Germline V gene sequence: CDR1 SEHNR, CDR2 FQNEAQ (reference sequence). V shed 1 base and J shed 2 bases, with 5 bases lying between them. The CDR3 is 14 residues long. CDR3 sequence reads: CASSLVGTNEKLFF. The CDR3 DNA is TGTGCCAGCAGCTTAGTCGGGACTAATGAAAAACTGTTTTTT.

V gene TRBV5-6 combines with J gene TRBJ1-2; 7 positions match TRBD1. Germline V CDR1 and CDR2: SGHDT, YYEEEE. V shed 0 bases and J 4 bases; nucleotides not matched to a gene: 3. CDR3 length: 14 residues. As DNA, the CDR3 is TGTGCCAGCAGCTTGGGACAGGGCTCCTATGGCTACACCTTC. Its translation is CASSLGQGSYGYTF.

The chain recombines TRBV7-2 with TRBJ2-2; TRBD2 might be the D (6 bases). The V gene lost 5 bases and the J gene lost 7 bases, with 17 bases spanning the gap. This CDR3 is 15 amino acids long. Germline values: CDR1 SGHTA, CDR2 FQGNSA. CDR3: CASSPGGSHGGELFF. In nucleotides, the CDR3 is TGTGCCAGCAGCCCCGGGGGATCCCACGGCGGGGAGCTGTTTTTT.